This T cell receptor (beta chain) was identified in a study of T cells in localized non-small cell lung cancer. Overall study results and limits: A median around 57 of the top 100 tumor clones appeared in adjacent lung. The greatest T cell clonality was found in uninvolved adjacent lung (higher than in tumor). The tumor had only one region sequenced, so heterogeneity remains possible.

Note on this clone: The antigen remains undetermined.

Profiling relied on immunoSEQ multiplex PCR, and the TCRdb table lists in-frame clones only, not all of them. This table has around 50,000 clones, 75% to 90% appearing once. CDR3 length: 16 amino acids. Germline assignment: CDR1 LGHNA and CDR2 YSLEER. Trimming took off 0 bases at V and 0 bases at J, with 12 bases between the two ends. The chain is built from TRBV4-3 and TRBJ2-7; D is ambiguous. This TCR came from a woman aged 35 to 70 with stage I lung adenocarcinoma. Specimen: peripheral blood, collected before any cancer treatment. This CDR3 reads CASSQDYPGISYEQYF. The CDR3 region has the DNA TGCGCCAGCAGCCAAGATTACCCGGGCATCTCCTACGAGCAGTACTTC.